Below are 14 T cell receptor beta chains sequenced from a single sample in a study of T cell responses to AZD1222 COVID-19 vaccine. Assay: immunoSEQ multiplex PCR; the TCRdb copy retains only in-frame clones and omits some. The sample has approximately 60,000 clones, approximately 89% seen once; the top ten hold about 20%. This material consisted of peripheral blood, taken on day 0 of MenACWY control vaccination. The receptors were gathered from an adult in good health.

This clone was seen more than once but under ten times. Germline is not matched at one junction end, which may reflect a read error. The CDR3 DNA sequence: TGTGCCAGCTCACCACCGGAACAAGAGACCCGGTACTTC. Translating gives CASSPPEQETRYF. The chain joins TRBV18 to TRBJ2-5; no firm D call. CDR1 KGHSH and CDR2 LQKENI come from the germline V gene. The CDR3 runs 13 residues.

The table lists this clone with a few counts. The gene calls are TRBV28 and TRBJ2-5; 9 bases are a match to TRBD2. Unmatched junction bases numbered 19, after V lost 6 bases and J lost 5 bases. The CDR3 extends over 18 amino acids. Per the germline V gene, CDR1 is MDHEN and CDR2 is SYDVKM. The CDR3 loop reads CASRKPGTSFSPPETQYF. The CDR3, as DNA: TGTGCCAGCAGGAAGCCCGGGACTAGCTTCTCCCCTCCGGAGACCCAGTACTTC.

The V call is TRBV7-9, the J call TRBJ1-1; the D gene is possibly TRBD1 (5 bases). Germline values: CDR1 SEHNR, CDR2 FQNEAQ (reference sequence). Trimming shortened V by 6 bases and J by 0 bases, and 17 bases separated the two germline ends. The CDR3 extends over 16 amino acids. The CDR3 here is CASRAQGPSMNTEAFF. The CDR3 region has the DNA TGTGCCAGCAGGGCTCAGGGCCCCTCCATGAACACTGAAGCTTTCTTT. The variable domain in full, with the rest retrieved from reference TRBV7-9 and TRBJ1-1, is DTGVSQNPRHKITKRGQNVTFRCDPISEHNRLYWYRQTLGQGPEFLTYFQNEAQLEKSRLLSDRFSAERPKGSFSTLEIQRTEQGDSAMYLCASRAQGPSMNTEAFFGQGTRLTVV.

This clone was recorded only once. The chain's CDR3 is CASSPDSMNTEAFF. In DNA, the CDR3 is TGCGCCAGCAGCCCGGACAGTATGAACACTGAAGCTTTCTTT. J is TRBJ1-1 and V is TRBV5-1; tentatively, D is TRBD1 (6 bases). This CDR3 contains 14 residues. The germline V gene encodes CDR1 SGHRS and CDR2 YFSETQ. The V gene lost 4 bases and the J gene lost 0 bases, with 10 bases spanning the gap.

CDR3 sequence reads: CATSRDRGRRQGNEQFF. For the CDR3, the DNA is TGTGCCACCAGCAGGGACCGGGGGAGGAGACAGGGGAATGAGCAGTTCTTC. The gene calls are TRBV15 and TRBJ2-1, with TRBD1 matching 8 bases. The germline gives CDR1 LNHNV, CDR2 YYDKDF (reference sequence). The J segment lost 7 bases and the V segment lost 3 bases, leaving 14 bases of the junction unmatched. This CDR3 contains 17 residues.

J is TRBJ1-1 and V is TRBV28; D is possibly TRBD1 (6 bases). The CDR3 is 15 amino acids. Germline CDR1 and CDR2: MDHEN and SYDVKM. The germline V and J ends were trimmed by 4 bases and 7 bases, with 19 bases remaining between them. The CDR3 sequence: CASSWRVRGASEAFF. The CDR3 DNA sequence: TGTGCCAGCAGTTGGAGGGTGCGGGGGGCGAGTGAAGCTTTCTTT.

This clone was seen more than once but under ten times. One end of the junction varies from germline; a read error may be responsible. The rearrangement uses TRBV10-3 and TRBJ2-1; no clear D gene. This CDR3 spans 14 amino acids. The germline V gene encodes CDR1 ENHRY and CDR2 SYGVKD. DNA for the CDR3: TGTGCCATCAGTGGAGAATCTTCCTTCAATGAGCAGTTCTTC. This sequence encodes CAISGESSFNEQFF.

The rearrangement uses TRBV18 and TRBJ1-5, with a possible D match to TRBD1 (6 bases). The V gene lost 4 bases and the J gene lost 6 bases, with 10 bases spanning the gap. Germline-derived CDR1 and CDR2 are KGHSH and LQKENI. The CDR3 runs to 13 residues. The CDR3 sequence: CASSRGAGQPQHF. CDR3 coding DNA: TGTGCCAGCTCACGGGGGGCTGGTCAGCCCCAGCATTTT.

This chain joins TRBV7-9 and TRBJ1-2; unclear D gene. Germline-derived CDR1 and CDR2 are SEHNR and FQNEAQ (reference sequence). V lost 3 bases to trimming and J lost 0 bases, with 8 bases between them. CDR3 size: 14 residues. CDR3 DNA: TGTGCCAGCAGCTTTCCGGGAGCTAACTATGGCTACACCTTC. Its translation: CASSFPGANYGYTF.

The chain employs TRBV28 and TRBJ1-1; 8 positions agree with TRBD1. CDR3 length: 15 residues. Trimming removed 2 bases from V and 1 base from J; junction bases left unmatched: 3. Germline V gene sequence: CDR1 MDHEN, CDR2 SYDVKM. For the CDR3, the DNA is TGTGCCAGCAGTTTAGGTGGGACAGGGAACACTGAAGCTTTCTTT. It yields the protein CASSLGGTGNTEAFF.

This clone has only a few counts. The chain recombines TRBV5-1 with TRBJ1-5; unclear D gene. CDR3 length equals 14 residues. Germline lookup yields CDR1 SGHRS and CDR2 YFSETQ. With 0 bases removed from V and 5 bases from J, the gap between germline ends came to 9 bases. This CDR3 is CASSLAPGYQPQHF. The CDR3 region has the DNA TGCGCCAGCAGCTTGGCACCGGGCTATCAGCCCCAGCATTTT. Supplemented by reference TRBV5-1 and TRBJ1-5, the full variable domain reads KAGVTQTPRYLIKTRGQQVTLSCSPISGHRSVSWYQQTPGQGLQFLFEYFSETQRNKGNFPGRFSGRQFSNSRSEMNVSTLELGDSALYLCASSLAPGYQPQHFGDGTRLSIL.

The gene calls are TRBV28 and TRBJ1-4, with D unclear. The CDR3 has 13 residues. The germline V and J ends were trimmed by 9 bases and 5 bases, with 13 bases remaining between them. CDR1 is MDHEN, CDR2 SYDVKM, per germline. The CDR3 sequence: CASHRTGNEKLFF. The DNA for the CDR3 is TGTGCCAGTCACCGGACCGGGAATGAAAAACTGTTTTTT. Supplemented by reference TRBV28 and TRBJ1-4, the full variable domain reads DVKVTQSSRYLVKRTGEKVFLECVQDMDHENMFWYRQDPGLGLRLIYFSYDVKMKEKGDIPEGYSVSREKKERFSLILESASTNQTSMYLCASHRTGNEKLFFGSGTQLSVL.

This chain joins TRBV6-5 and TRBJ1-2; weak D call: TRBD1 (5 bases). The CDR3 runs 12 residues. V gave up 7 bases and J gave up 4 bases, with 10 bases separating them. Germline assignment: CDR1 MNHEY and CDR2 SVGAGI. The CDR3 sequence is CASTRGGYGYTF. CDR3 sequence (DNA): TGTGCCAGCACCCGGGGCGGCTATGGCTACACCTTC.

This rearrangement joins TRBV28 to TRBJ2-7; a weak D match, TRBD1 (6 bases). V dropped 2 bases and J dropped 4 bases, with 12 bases sitting between them. Germline CDR1 MDHEN, CDR2 SYDVKM. There are 14 residues in the CDR3. The CDR3 protein is CASSLLWDNYEQYF. DNA for the CDR3: TGTGCCAGCAGTTTACTTTGGGACAATTACGAGCAGTACTTC.